These 10 T cell receptor beta chains originate from one sample sequenced in a study of control samples from healthy donors and cancer patients. Sequenced by immunoSEQ multiplex PCR; TCRdb stores in-frame clones only, minus some. In the table there are some 76,000 clones, about nine tenths of which are singletons. What was sequenced was PBMCs. The source of these receptors is a woman in her forties or fifties with colorectal cancer.

This clone was counted a single time. The sample holds other DNA sequences that translate to the same CDR3. V and J are TRBV28 and TRBJ1-5; no reliable D call. Deletions cut 3 bases from V and 7 bases from J, with 7 bases between. This CDR3 region has 12 residues. Germline V gene data show CDR1 as MDHEN and CDR2 as SYDVKM. The CDR3 DNA reads TGTGCCAGCAGTTTGAAGGGCCAGCCCCAGCATTTT. Translated: CASSLKGQPQHF.

This sequence joins TRBV10-3 and TRBJ1-1; D perhaps matches TRBD1 (5 bases). CDR1 ENHRY and CDR2 SYGVKD come from the germline V gene. The CDR3 has 12 residues. V gave up 5 bases and J gave up 8 bases, with 12 bases separating them. The chain's CDR3 is CAISPQGAEAFF. As DNA, the CDR3 is TGTGCCATCAGTCCCCAGGGTGCCGAAGCTTTCTTT.

The chain joins TRBV7-3 to TRBJ2-2; maybe TRBD2 (6 bases). With 9 bases removed from V and 4 bases from J, the gap between germline ends came to 12 bases. Germline V lookup: CDR1 SGHTA, CDR2 FQGTGA. The CDR3 is made up of 13 amino acids. Here the CDR3 reads CARRDSATGELFF. CDR3 bases: TGTGCCAGGAGGGACTCGGCCACCGGGGAGCTGTTTTTT.

The J gene is TRBJ2-2, the V gene TRBV18, with 9 nucleotides matching TRBD2. V trimming: 3 bases; J trimming: 1 base; junction bases outside the gene matches: 3. Germline assignment: CDR1 KGHSH and CDR2 LQKENI. The CDR3 spans 16 residues. The CDR3 here is CASSPLAGRNTGELFF. CDR3 nucleotide sequence: TGTGCCAGCTCACCCCTAGCGGGGAGGAACACCGGGGAGCTGTTTTTT.

The gene calls are TRBV10-1 and TRBJ1-1; no definite D call. Germline lookup yields CDR1 WNHNN and CDR2 SYGVQD (reference sequence). The CDR3 runs to 11 residues. V lost 9 bases and J lost 1, with 6 bases in between. This chain's CDR3 is CASNKNTEAFF. The CDR3 nucleotides read TGCGCCAGTAACAAGAACACTGAAGCTTTCTTT.

V gene TRBV3-1 (or the pseudogene TRBV3-2) combines with J gene TRBJ1-2, with 8 nucleotides matching TRBD1. The germline CDR1 and CDR2 sequences are LGHDT and YNNKEL (reference sequence). Trimming removed 4 bases from V and 7 bases from J; junction bases left unmatched: 11. The CDR3 covers 15 residues. In DNA form, the CDR3 reads TGTGCCAGCAGCCTCTCCCGGACAGGGAGGGGTGGCTACACCTTC. Translating it yields CASSLSRTGRGGYTF.

The gene calls are TRBV10-3 and TRBJ2-2; TRBD2 matches 7 bases. This CDR3 region has 14 residues. The V gene's germline CDR1 is ENHRY and CDR2 SYGVKD. Trimming removed 7 bases from V and 4 bases from J; junction bases left unmatched: 6. CDR3: CAITGREGTGELFF. CDR3 DNA: TGTGCCATCACGGGGAGGGAGGGCACCGGGGAGCTGTTTTTT.

The rearrangement links TRBV5-1 to TRBJ2-3; D ambiguous. The CDR3 runs 13 residues. CDR1 and CDR2 (germline): SGHRS, YFSETQ. The ends were cut back, 4 bases at V and 1 base at J, with 7 bases in the middle. Here the CDR3 DNA reads TGCGCCAGCAGCCCCCCGGGCACAGATACGCAGTATTTT. Translated, it gives CASSPPGTDTQYF.

The J gene is TRBJ2-5, the V gene TRBV19, with TRBD1 matching over 11 bases. This CDR3 comprises 14 residues. The ends lost 3 bases at V and 5 bases at J; junction bases unmatched: 2. Germline V gene data show CDR1 as LNHDA and CDR2 as SQIVND (reference sequence). The DNA for the CDR3 is TGTGCCAGTAGTATGGGGACAGGGGGGGAGACCCAGTACTTC. As protein: CASSMGTGGETQYF. The variable domain in full, with the rest retrieved from reference TRBV19 and TRBJ2-5, is DGGITQSPKYLFRKEGQNVTLSCEQNLNHDAMYWYRQDPGQGLRLIYYSQIVNDFQKGDIAEGYSVSREKKESFPLTVTSAQKNPTAFYLCASSMGTGGETQYFGPGTRLLVL.

The J gene is TRBJ1-2, the V gene TRBV5-1, with a weak D call TRBD1 (5 bases). Deletions cut 4 bases from V and 5 bases from J, with 12 bases between. CDR3 length: 13 residues. CDR1 SGHRS and CDR2 YFSETQ come from the germline V gene. CDR3 DNA: TGCGCCAGCAGCGCCGGGACCACGTATGGCTACACCTTC. Its protein is CASSAGTTYGYTF.